A single TCR beta chain is shown here with its context. The sample originates from a study of T cell changes during pregnancy in multiple sclerosis. Germline loops: CDR1 MNHNY, CDR2 SVGAGI (reference sequence). This CDR3 has 13 residues. The V and J ends lost 7 bases and 5 bases respectively, with 14 bases between them. Produced via immunoSEQ multiplex PCR; TCRdb's table is partial and in-frame only. The table lists under 80,000 clones, 80% to 95% of them singletons. The receptor was isolated from a female donor with multiple sclerosis, enrolled in a pregnancy study. The gene calls are TRBV6-6 and TRBJ2-5; D unclear. The sample here was peripheral blood, taken in the second trimester of pregnancy. Here the CDR3 DNA reads TGTGCCAGCATACGGTCCTCTTCGGAGACCCAGTACTTC. It codes for CASIRSSSETQYF.